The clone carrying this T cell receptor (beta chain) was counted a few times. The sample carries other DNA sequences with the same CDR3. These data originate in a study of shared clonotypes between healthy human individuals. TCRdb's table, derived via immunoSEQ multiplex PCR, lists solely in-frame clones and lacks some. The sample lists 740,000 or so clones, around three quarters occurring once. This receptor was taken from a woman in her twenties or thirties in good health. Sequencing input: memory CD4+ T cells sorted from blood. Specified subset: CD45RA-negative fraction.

CDR3 DNA sequence: TGTGCCTGGGGGTCTCGAGGCTACACCTTC. Amino acid sequence: CAWGSRGYTF. The V call is TRBV30, the J call TRBJ1-2, with unresolved D. The CDR3 length is 10 residues. Germline loops: CDR1 GTSNPN, CDR2 SVGIG (reference sequence). Trimming removed 5 bases at V and 8 bases at J, with 9 bases between.